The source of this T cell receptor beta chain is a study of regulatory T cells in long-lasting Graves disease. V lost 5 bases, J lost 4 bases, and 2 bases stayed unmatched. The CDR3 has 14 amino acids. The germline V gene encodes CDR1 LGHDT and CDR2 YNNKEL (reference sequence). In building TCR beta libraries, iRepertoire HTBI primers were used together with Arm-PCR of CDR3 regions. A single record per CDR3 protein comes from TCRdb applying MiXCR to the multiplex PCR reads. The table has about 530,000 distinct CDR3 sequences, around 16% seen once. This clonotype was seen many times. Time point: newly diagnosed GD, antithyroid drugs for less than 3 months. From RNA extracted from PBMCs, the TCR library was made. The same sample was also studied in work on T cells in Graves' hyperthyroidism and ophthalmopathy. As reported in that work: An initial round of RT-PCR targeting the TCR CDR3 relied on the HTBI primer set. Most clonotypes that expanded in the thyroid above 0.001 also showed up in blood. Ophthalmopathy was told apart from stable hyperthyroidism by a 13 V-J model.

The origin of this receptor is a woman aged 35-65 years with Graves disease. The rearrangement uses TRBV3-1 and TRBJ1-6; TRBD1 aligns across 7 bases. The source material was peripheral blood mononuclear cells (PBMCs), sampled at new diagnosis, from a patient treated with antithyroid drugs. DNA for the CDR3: TGTGCCAGCAGCTGGGACAGTTATAATTCACCCCTCCACTTT. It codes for CASSWDSYNSPLHF.